A selection of T cell receptor beta chains follows, all from one sample in a study of human T cells and chemical hapten exposure. Each CDR3 protein gets one entry after TCRdb re-called the RACE reads with MiXCR. The sample contains about 77,000 distinct CDR3 sequences, about 8.6% of which appear only once. Sequencing was done on a sample of whole blood. The receptors derive from a female donor in good health. Some clones in this sample may be carry-over from other donors' samples. CDR3s include the opening cysteine and the closing phenylalanine or tryptophan. D genes are given only for firm matches. Clone size appears in some rows only: once, few, many, or a class for an expanded clone.

clone_size d_call j_call v_call cdr3_aa cdr3_nt
few NA TRBJ2-3 TRBV2 CASSVPGLDTQYF TGTGCCAGCAGTGTACCTGGGCTGGATACGCAGTATTTT
few NA TRBJ2-5 TRBV5-1 CASSLVSQETQYF TGCGCCAGCAGCTTGGTCAGTCAAGAGACCCAGTACTTC
many NA TRBJ2-1 TRBV6-1 CASSETGFEQFF TGTGCCAGCAGTGAAACCGGATTTGAGCAGTTCTTC
few NA TRBJ2-3 TRBV6-5 CASSQRRGMSWGADTQYF TGTGCCAGCAGCCAGAGACGGGGGATGAGCTGGGGCGCAGATACGCAGTATTTT
many NA TRBJ1-2 TRBV14 CASSQDFGQYYGYTF TGTGCCAGCAGCCAAGATTTTGGCCAGTACTATGGCTACACCTTC
many TRBD1 TRBJ1-3 TRBV5-4 CASSYRQGLSGNTIYF TGTGCCAGCAGCTACCGACAGGGACTCTCTGGAAACACCATATATTTT
NA NA TRBJ1-2 TRBV6-6 CASSPQGSYGYTF TGTGCCAGCAGTCCACAGGGCTCCTATGGCTACACCTTC
NA NA TRBJ1-3 TRBV2 CASSEEAGSGNTIYF TGTGCCAGCAGTGAAGAGGCAGGTTCTGGAAACACCATATATTTT
few NA TRBJ2-3 TRBV6-2/TRBV6-3 CASSSRDHTDTQYF TGTGCCAGCAGTTCCCGGGACCACACAGATACGCAGTATTTT
many NA TRBJ1-4 TRBV13 CASSPRTVGSEKLFF TGTGCCAGCAGCCCCCGGACAGTTGGAAGTGAAAAACTGTTTTTT
NA TRBD2 TRBJ2-1 TRBV12-3/TRBV12-4 CASSLAGLAGGFF TGTGCCAGCAGTTTAGCAGGACTAGCGGGGGGCTTCTTC
NA NA TRBJ1-1 TRBV27 CASSLWGEGTEAFF TGTGCCAGCAGTTTATGGGGTGAGGGAACTGAAGCTTTCTTT
NA TRBD1 TRBJ1-5 TRBV27 CASSQGQGWDQPQHF TGTGCCAGCAGTCAGGGACAGGGATGGGATCAGCCCCAGCATTTT
few TRBD2 TRBJ2-7 TRBV20-1 CSASSGLAGYEQYF TGCAGTGCTAGTTCAGGTCTAGCGGGGTACGAGCAGTACTTC
many NA TRBJ1-1 TRBV20-1 CSASLHHTEAFF TGCAGTGCTAGCCTACACCACACTGAAGCTTTCTTT
NA NA TRBJ1-3 TRBV20-1 CSARDIRGSPSGNTIYF TGCAGTGCTAGAGATATAAGGGGCAGTCCCTCTGGAAACACCATATATTTT
many NA TRBJ1-1 TRBV29-1 CSVDRTTGNTEAFF TGCAGCGTTGACCGAACGACAGGAAACACTGAAGCTTTCTTT
NA NA TRBJ1-1 TRBV29-1 CSVEIGRGTEAFF TGCAGCGTTGAAATCGGGCGCGGTACTGAAGCTTTCTTT
many NA TRBJ2-3 TRBV3-1 CASSVGGTDTQYF TGTGCCAGCAGCGTTGGCGGCACAGATACGCAGTATTTT
many NA TRBJ2-6 TRBV3-1 CASSQKRTGPGANVLTF TGTGCCAGCAGCCAAAAACGAACGGGACCTGGGGCCAACGTCCTGACTTTC
many NA TRBJ2-7 TRBV18 CASSPTSLYEQYF TGTGCCAGCTCACCAACATCCCTTTACGAGCAGTACTTC
many NA TRBJ1-1 TRBV3-1 CASSQDWQGEAFF TGTGCCAGCAGCCAAGACTGGCAGGGCGAAGCTTTCTTT
many TRBD1 TRBJ1-1 TRBV5-1 CASSFAPPGQGAPGTEAFF TGCGCCAGCAGCTTTGCCCCCCCCGGACAGGGTGCCCCGGGGACTGAAGCTTTCTTT
many TRBD2 TRBJ2-1 TRBV20-1 CSTSTLTSGGANEQFF TGCAGTACATCCACCTTAACTAGCGGGGGGGCGAATGAGCAGTTCTTC
NA NA TRBJ2-1 TRBV5-1 CASSLADRLGEQFF TGCGCCAGCAGCTTGGCGGATCGGTTGGGTGAGCAGTTCTTC
NA NA TRBJ2-2 TRBV4-2 CASSPGDTGELFF TGTGCCAGCAGCCCCGGGGACACCGGGGAGCTGTTTTTT
many NA TRBJ2-3 TRBV29-1 CSVRQAMGDTQYF TGCAGCGTAAGACAGGCGATGGGAGATACGCAGTATTTT
few NA TRBJ1-1 TRBV12-3/TRBV12-4 CASSFVGMNTEAFF TGTGCCAGCAGTTTCGTCGGGATGAACACTGAAGCTTTCTTT
many TRBD1 TRBJ1-2 TRBV5-5 CASSLIGQGTEGYTF TGTGCCAGCAGCTTGATTGGACAGGGAACAGAAGGCTACACCTTC
NA NA TRBJ2-7 TRBV5-5 CASSLSWQLCGYEQYF TGTGCCAGCAGCTTGAGTTGGCAGCTGTGCGGCTACGAGCAGTACTTC
NA NA TRBJ2-5 TRBV6-6 CASSYMAGTTQETQYF TGTGCCAGCAGTTACATGGCGGGGACAACACAAGAGACCCAGTACTTC
NA NA TRBJ1-6 TRBV5-4 CASSYPNSPLHF TGTGCCAGCAGTTATCCTAATTCACCCCTCCACTTT
few NA TRBJ1-5 TRBV20-1 CSAREGQYSNQPQHF TGCAGTGCTAGAGAGGGCCAGTATAGCAATCAGCCCCAGCATTTT
few TRBD1 TRBJ2-7 TRBV7-9 CASFLDTTGEDEQYF TGTGCCAGCTTCCTTGATACGACAGGGGAGGACGAGCAGTACTTC
many NA TRBJ2-1 TRBV28 CASSSYEQLTYNEQFF TGTGCCAGCAGTTCTTATGAGCAGCTGACCTACAATGAGCAGTTCTTC